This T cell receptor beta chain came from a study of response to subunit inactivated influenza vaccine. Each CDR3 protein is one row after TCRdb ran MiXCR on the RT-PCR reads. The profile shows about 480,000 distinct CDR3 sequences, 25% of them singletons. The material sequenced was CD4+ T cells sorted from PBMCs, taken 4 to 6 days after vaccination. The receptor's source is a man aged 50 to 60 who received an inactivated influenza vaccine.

The chain's CDR3 is CASSSPDYSEAFF. DNA for the CDR3: TGTGCCAGCAGTTCCCCCGACTACTCTGAAGCTTTCTTT. The chain couples TRBV12-3 or TRBV12-4 to TRBJ1-1; D unclear. V gave up 4 bases and J gave up 6 bases, with 12 bases separating them. The CDR3 covers 13 residues.